Listed below are T cell receptor beta chains from one sample, sequenced in a study of beta chain features in type 1 diabetes. Assay: immunoSEQ multiplex PCR; the TCRdb copy retains only in-frame clones and omits some. Of about 620,000 clones in the sample, 15% to 19% were seen once. Specimen: naive CD4+ T cells from blood. The source is a man aged 18 to 29 in good health. Both conserved end residues are part of each CDR3. The order of the fields is V gene, D gene, J gene, clone size, CDR3 DNA, CDR3 protein. D genes are given only for firm matches. Size values are once, few and many counts, or a class for expanded clones, and some rows have none.

TRBV28	-	TRBJ1-1	-	TGTGCCAGCAGTCCCTCCGGGACGGTGAACACTGAAGCTTTCTTT	CASSPSGTVNTEAFF
TRBV6-5	TRBD1	TRBJ1-1	-	TGTGCCAGCAGTTACCGCCAGGGGGGGACCACTGAAGCTTTCTTT	CASSYRQGGTTEAFF
TRBV5-1	-	TRBJ1-4	-	TGCGCCAGCAGCTCCTTCCTCAGAAACCTTGAAAAACTGTTTTTT	CASSSFLRNLEKLFF
TRBV18	-	TRBJ1-2	few	TGTGCCAGCTCGCAGTCGACAGGAGGGGCCAATGGCTACACCTTC	CASSQSTGGANGYTF
TRBV7-2	TRBD1	TRBJ2-7	few	TGTGCCAGCAGCTCACAGGGGGCTTCCTACGAGCAGTACTTC	CASSSQGASYEQYF
TRBV7-3	-	TRBJ2-7	-	TGTGCCAGCAGCCCCGAGATGGGTTACGAGCAGTACTTC	CASSPEMGYEQYF
TRBV11-2	-	TRBJ2-5	-	TGTGCCAGCAGCTTAGGGGCAGGGGCACAAGAGACCCAGTACTTC	CASSLGAGAQETQYF
TRBV6-5	-	TRBJ1-2	-	TGTGCCAGCAGACAGGGTGCCGCTAACTATGGCTACACCTTC	CASRQGAANYGYTF
TRBV30	-	TRBJ1-6	few	TGTGCCTGGAGCGCTGGGACCGCCCTCCACTTT	CAWSAGTALHF
TRBV11-2	TRBD2	TRBJ2-7	-	TGTGCCAGCAGGGTGGGACTAGGGGCCGGGAACTACGAGCAGTACTTC	CASRVGLGAGNYEQYF
TRBV7-2	-	TRBJ1-2	-	TGTGCCAGCAGCTTAGTTGGATATGGCTACACCTTC	CASSLVGYGYTF
TRBV7-2	-	TRBJ1-2	-	TGTGCCAGCAGCTTAGGGGGCAGATATGGCTACACCTTC	CASSLGGRYGYTF
TRBV4-1	-	TRBJ2-5	-	TGCGCCAGCAGCCAACAATCAGCCGGGGAGACCCAGTACTTC	CASSQQSAGETQYF
TRBV10-3	TRBD1	TRBJ1-1	few	TGTGCCATCAGTGGCTTTCGGGACAGGCACACTGAAGCTTTCTTT	CAISGFRDRHTEAFF